What follows are 26 T cell receptor beta chains derived from one specimen sequenced in a study of blood T cells in healthy people across ages. The second PCR ran roughly 6 to 11 cycles with a sample-barcoded 5' primer and J-beta primers. TCRdb re-analysed the 5' RACE reads in MiXCR, keeping a single row per CDR3 protein. Altogether some 900,000 distinct CDR3 sequences are present, 45% to 50% being singletons, with the ten largest covering over 10%. Specimen: blood. Receptors originate from a man aged 25-45 years in good health.

This clonotype was detected only a few times. The chain links TRBV20-1 to TRBJ1-2; TRBD1 matches 8 bases. The CDR3 consists of 13 residues. Germline CDR1 reads DFQATT; CDR2 reads SNEGSKA (reference sequence). The ends lost 5 bases at V and 7 bases at J; junction bases unmatched: 9. The CDR3 nucleotides read TGCAGTGCTTCCCTTCAGGGGGCGGGTGGCTACACCTTC. Translated, it gives CSASLQGAGGYTF.

CDR3 sequence reads: CASSITRGSTYEQYF. CDR3 sequence (DNA): TGTGCCAGCAGCATTACCAGGGGGTCTACCTACGAGCAGTACTTC. The V and J genes are TRBV28 and TRBJ2-7; 7 positions match TRBD1. In germline, CDR1 is MDHEN, CDR2 SYDVKM. Losses at the gene ends were 6 bases for V and 2 bases for J; bases not matched to a gene: 10. There are 15 residues in the CDR3.

This rearrangement joins TRBV12-5 to TRBJ2-1; perhaps TRBD2 as D (5 bases). The CDR3 covers 12 residues. Trimming left V 5 bases short and J 5 bases short, with 7 bases between. The germline V gene encodes CDR1 LGHNT and CDR2 FRNRAP. CDR3 nucleotides: TGTGCTAGTGGTCCGAGGGACAATGAGCAGTTCTTC. Translating it yields CASGPRDNEQFF.

This clonotype occurred a few times. J is TRBJ2-7 and V is TRBV3-1; D not resolved. The CDR3 has 14 amino acids. V lost 2 bases and J 2 bases, leaving 10 bases between the germline ends. Germline-derived CDR1 and CDR2 are LGHDT and YNNKEL (reference sequence). The CDR3 is CASSQFEQPYEQYF. CDR3 nucleotide sequence: TGTGCCAGCAGCCAATTCGAGCAGCCCTACGAGCAGTACTTC.

The chain joins TRBV10-3 to TRBJ2-7, with D possibly TRBD1 on 6 matching bases. Germline values: CDR1 ENHRY, CDR2 SYGVKD. CDR3 length: 12 residues. V was shortened by 3 bases and J by 6 bases, with 9 bases between the two germline ends. CDR3 amino acids: CAISEGQCEQYF. The CDR3 DNA sequence: TGTGCCATCAGTGAAGGACAGTGCGAGCAGTACTTC.

This clonotype was counted many times. The chain links TRBV5-6 to TRBJ2-3; D uncertain. This CDR3 has 11 residues. The germline CDR1 and CDR2 sequences are SGHDT and YYEEEE. V gave up 0 bases and J gave up 8 bases, with 4 bases separating them. The CDR3 DNA sequence: TGTGCCAGCAGCTTGGGAGCTACGCAGTATTTT. Residues: CASSLGATQYF.

This chain joins TRBV7-2 and TRBJ2-4; D may be TRBD1 or TRBD2 (5 bases each). The CDR3 consists of 14 residues. V gave up 8 bases and J gave up 0 bases, with 11 bases separating them. CDR1 SGHTA and CDR2 FQGNSA come from the germline V gene. Here the CDR3 reads CASQPGLAKNIQYF. Written as DNA, the CDR3 is TGTGCCAGCCAGCCGGGGCTAGCCAAAAACATTCAGTACTTC.

V usage is TRBV28 and J usage is TRBJ1-2, with D maybe TRBD1 (5 bases). The CDR3 has 13 residues. Germline assignment: CDR1 MDHEN and CDR2 SYDVKM. V gave up 7 bases and J gave up 8 bases, with 17 bases separating them. The chain's CDR3 is CASTNTGAWGYTF. CDR3 bases: TGTGCCAGCACCAACACCGGGGCGTGGGGCTACACCTTC.

The chain combines TRBV2 with TRBJ2-3, with 11 nucleotides matching TRBD2. The germline V gene encodes CDR1 SNHLY and CDR2 FYNNEI. This CDR3 has 16 amino acids. Trimming removed 4 bases from V and 2 bases from J; junction bases left unmatched: 5. CDR3 amino acids: CASSGLAGIYTDTQYF. The CDR3 coding sequence is TGTGCCAGCAGTGGACTAGCGGGGATCTACACAGATACGCAGTATTTT.

This sequence joins TRBV4-1 and TRBJ1-5; D is possibly TRBD1 (5 bases). Germline V gene lookup returns CDR1 MGHRA and CDR2 YSYEKL. Trimming pared 0 bases from V and 11 bases from J, leaving 23 bases between. This CDR3 region has 17 residues. DNA for the CDR3: TGCGCCAGCAGCCAAGATCCCTCGTTCGGGGCCGGGAACGCCCAGCATTTT. Protein product: CASSQDPSFGAGNAQHF.

Ten or more counts support this clonotype. The genes are TRBV9 and TRBJ2-5; 9 bases agree with TRBD2. J lost 2 bases, V lost 3 bases, and 5 bases had no gene match. Looked up from germline, CDR1 is SGDLS and CDR2 is YYNGEE. This CDR3 spans 15 amino acids. The CDR3 DNA reads TGTGCCAGCAGCGCCGGGACTAGCTTTCAAGAGACCCAGTACTTC. This translates into CASSAGTSFQETQYF.

The CDR3: CASSYSRSSEQYF. DNA for the CDR3: TGTGCCAGCAGTTACTCGAGGTCTTCCGAGCAGTACTTC. The chain links TRBV6-5 to TRBJ2-7, with no clear D. Trimming removed 0 bases at V and 6 bases at J, with 9 bases between. CDR1 MNHEY and CDR2 SVGAGI come from the germline V gene. The CDR3 contains 13 residues.

The rearrangement uses TRBV12-3 or TRBV12-4 and TRBJ2-7; 11 bases align to TRBD2. V lost 5 bases and J lost 6; bases outside the gene matches: 3. This CDR3 has 13 amino acids. CDR3 loop: CASSGTSGIEQYF. The DNA of the CDR3 is TGTGCCAGCAGTGGGACTAGCGGAATCGAGCAGTACTTC.

The chain has TRBV5-6 and TRBJ2-3; TRBD2 might be the D (6 bases). Germline lookup yields CDR1 SGHDT and CDR2 YYEEEE. Deletions cut 2 bases from V and 2 bases from J, with 12 bases between. This CDR3 region has 15 residues. This CDR3 is CASSLKSGYTDTQYF. DNA for the CDR3: TGTGCCAGCAGCTTAAAAAGCGGGTACACAGATACGCAGTATTTT. The complete variable domain, with remaining parts taken from reference TRBV5-6 and TRBJ2-3, reads DAGVTQSPTHLIKTRGQQVTLRCSPKSGHDTVSWYQQALGQGPQFIFQYYEEEERQRGNFPDRFSGHQFPNYSSELNVNALLLGDSALYLCASSLKSGYTDTQYFGPGTRLTVL.

The CDR3 here is CASSPGRRGSADTQYF. The CDR3 bases are TGTGCCAGCAGCCCCGGGAGGAGAGGCAGTGCAGATACGCAGTATTTT. J is TRBJ2-3 and V is TRBV9; 7 bases agree with TRBD2. Germline CDR1 SGDLS, CDR2 YYNGEE. V was clipped by 4 bases and J by 4 bases; unmatched bases: 12. CDR3 length: 16 residues.

The V call is TRBV24-1, the J call TRBJ2-1; D remains ambiguous. The CDR3 is 15 amino acids. CDR1 and CDR2 (germline): KGHDR, SFDVKD. The V gene lost 10 bases and the J gene lost 5 bases, with 20 bases spanning the gap. The CDR3 loop is CATDVSTDRDNEQFF. CDR3 nucleotide sequence: TGTGCCACGGACGTAAGTACGGACCGTGACAATGAGCAGTTCTTC.

This clonotype was counted between two and nine times. V gene TRBV5-1 combines with J gene TRBJ2-3; TRBD2 matches at 14 bases. The germline gives CDR1 SGHRS, CDR2 YFSETQ. The V gene end was trimmed by 7 bases and the J gene end by 5 bases; junction bases not matched to a gene: 21. The CDR3 has 20 residues. The CDR3 loop is CASADDSGTSGGLIGDTQYF. CDR3 coding DNA: TGCGCCAGCGCCGATGATTCCGGGACTAGCGGGGGACTTATCGGAGATACGCAGTATTTT.

This chain joins TRBV12-3 or TRBV12-4 and TRBJ2-7; 10 positions match TRBD2. V gave up 7 bases and J gave up 3 bases; unmatched junction bases: 6. The CDR3 is 14 residues long. The CDR3 DNA follows: TGTGCCAGCAAGAGAAGCGGGGGGGACTACGAGCAGTACTTC. Its protein product is CASKRSGGDYEQYF.

V is TRBV7-2 and J is TRBJ2-1; a weak D match, TRBD1 (5 bases). The J call is uncertain, as TRBJ2-7 better fits the DNA end. The V gene's germline CDR1 is SGHTA and CDR2 FQGNSA. The CDR3 loop spans 15 amino acids. CDR3 in DNA: TGTGCCAGCAGCTTAGGTTCAGTAAGGGGCTACGAGCAGTACTTC. Its protein product is CASSLGSVRGYEQYF.

This clonotype was counted a few times. The chain recombines TRBV14 with TRBJ1-1; D call uncertain. The CDR3 totals 13 residues. V lost 3 bases to trimming and J lost 1 base, with 6 bases between them. Per germline, CDR1 SGHDN and CDR2 FVKESK. The CDR3 nucleotides read TGTGCCAGCAGCCAGTTGAAGAACACTGAAGCTTTCTTT. Amino acids: CASSQLKNTEAFF. Complete variable domain (other parts from reference TRBV14 and TRBJ1-1): EAGVTQFPSHSVIEKGQTVTLRCDPISGHDNLYWYRRVMGKEIKFLLHFVKESKQDESGMPNNRFLAERTGGTYSTLKVQPAELEDSGVYFCASSQLKNTEAFFGQGTRLTVV.

About this clonotype itself: This sequence may be a read error, since a much larger clone differs from it by one base. CDR3 amino acids: CASLAGIHASTDTQYF. As DNA, the CDR3 is TGCGCCAGCCTCGCCGGGATTCACGCGTCCACAGATACGCAGTATTTT. The chain combines TRBV5-1 with TRBJ2-3; TRBD2 might be the D (5 bases). V was clipped by 7 bases and J by 2 bases, with 20 bases between them. The length of the CDR3 is 16 residues. The V gene's germline CDR1 is SGHRS and CDR2 YFSETQ.

The chain is built from TRBV6-2 or TRBV6-3 and TRBJ2-1; TRBD2 might be the D (5 bases). The CDR3 totals 15 residues. The germline V gene encodes CDR1 MNHEY and CDR2 SVGEGT. V lost 6 bases, J lost 4 bases, and 16 bases lay in between. The CDR3 loop is CASSQDMDFYNEQFF. The CDR3 nucleotides are TGTGCCAGCAGCCAAGACATGGACTTTTACAATGAGCAGTTCTTC.

The CDR3 reads CRVGQRAFEQYF. CDR3 DNA sequence: TGCAGGGTGGGACAGAGAGCCTTCGAGCAGTACTTC. The chain couples TRBV20-1 to TRBJ2-7; 7 bases map to TRBD1. The CDR3 covers 12 residues. The germline CDR1 and CDR2 sequences are DFQATT and SNEGSKA (reference sequence).

The chain recombines TRBV28 with TRBJ2-1; 7 bases are a match to TRBD2. The J segment lost 2 bases and the V segment lost 6 bases, leaving 10 bases of the junction unmatched. CDR3 length: 16 residues. Looked up from germline, CDR1 is MDHEN and CDR2 is SYDVKM. CDR3 in amino acids: CASSGEGPGPYNEQFF. DNA for the CDR3: TGTGCCAGCAGCGGGGAGGGGCCGGGGCCCTACAATGAGCAGTTCTTC.

V usage is TRBV6-2 or TRBV6-3 and J usage is TRBJ1-6; a weak D match, TRBD1 (5 bases). Germline V gene data show CDR1 as MNHEY and CDR2 as SVGEGT. This CDR3 spans 13 amino acids. V was clipped by 5 bases and J by 7 bases, with 9 bases between them. The CDR3 DNA reads TGTGCCAGCAGTGGGGCGCCGAATTCACCCCTCCACTTT. Translating gives CASSGAPNSPLHF.

The gene calls are TRBV28 and TRBJ1-2, with 7 bases identical to TRBD1. CDR1 and CDR2 (germline): MDHEN, SYDVKM. J was trimmed by 3 bases and V by 8 bases; bases with no gene match: 6. CDR3 length: 13 residues. The CDR3 DNA reads TGTGCCAGCTCCCCAGGGGGGCACTATGGCTACACCTTC. It codes for CASSPGGHYGYTF.